This T cell receptor beta chain was profiled in a study of identifying expanded T cells in peripheral blood. Repertoires were generated with immunoSEQ multiplex PCR, while TCRdb's copy carries only in-frame clones and drops some. The sample lists 100,000 or so clones, around 89% occurring once. No infections or other immune events were documented during collection. Sequencing input: blood. This receptor was taken from a person between 18 and 75 years old in good health.

CDR3 bases: TGTGCCAGTAGTATATACCCACTCCAGGGCACCGGGGAGCTGTTTTTT. Protein sequence: CASSIYPLQGTGELFF. This chain links TRBV19 with TRBJ2-2; TRBD1 is a possible D gene (5 bases). Trimming stripped 2 bases from V and 4 bases from J, with 14 bases between. This CDR3 has 16 residues. Per the germline V gene, CDR1 is LNHDA and CDR2 is SQIVND (reference sequence).